This T cell receptor (beta chain) was obtained from a study of T cells after yellow fever vaccination. V trimming: 5 bases; J trimming: 9 bases; junction bases outside the gene matches: 15. CDR1 and CDR2 from the germline V gene are SQVTM and ANQGSEA. This CDR3 contains 15 residues. Study-level results: Secondary responses were weaker yet peaked faster, day 5 versus 15. FACS-sorted repertoires might harbor abundant contaminating clonotypes from the bulk population.

One entry per CDR3 protein results from TCRdb running MiXCR on the 5' RACE reads. The sample comprises approximately 110,000 distinct CDR3 sequences, more than 7.5% of which are singletons, and 25% rests with the top ten. About this clonotype itself: What it recognizes is unknown.

V and J are TRBV29-1 and TRBJ2-1, with 8 bases fitting TRBD2. This TCR came from a man aged 30 to 45 who received the YFV17D yellow fever vaccine. Here the sequenced sample was CD8+ T cells sorted from PBMCs, taken 45 days after the yellow fever booster vaccination. CDR3 in DNA: TGCAGCGTTCATTTGGTATCGGGTCTAGCGGGTGAGCAGTTCTTC. Translated, it gives CSVHLVSGLAGEQFF.